What follows are 29 T cell receptor beta chains derived from one specimen sequenced in a study of cytomegalovirus exposure and HLA in healthy donors. Libraries were prepared by immunoSEQ multiplex PCR; TCRdb keeps only in-frame clonotypes and omits some of them. The data contain over 150,000 clones, about 96% of them singletons. The sequenced sample consisted of PBMCs. These receptors were taken from a young woman in good health and CMV-seronegative.

The chain joins TRBV7-8 to TRBJ2-1; 10 bases align to TRBD2. The CDR3 has 18 residues. In germline, CDR1 is SGHVS, CDR2 FQNEAQ. The trim removed 1 base at V and 4 bases at J, leaving 10 bases unmatched. The CDR3 spells CASSLVSASGGPYNEQFF. The CDR3 bases are TGTGCCAGCAGCTTAGTATCGGCTAGCGGGGGCCCTTACAATGAGCAGTTCTTC.

This sequence joins TRBV11-2 and TRBJ1-1; unclear D gene. Germline V gives CDR1 SGHAT, CDR2 FQNNGV. V was trimmed by 5 bases and J by 2 bases, leaving 6 bases between them. The CDR3 runs 12 residues. This CDR3 reads CASSTGNTEAFF. The CDR3 nucleotides are TGTGCCAGCAGCACTGGTAACACTGAAGCTTTCTTT. The full variable domain, with the rest looked up from reference TRBV11-2 and TRBJ1-1, is EAGVAQSPRYKIIEKRQSVAFWCNPISGHATLYWYQQILGQGPKLLIQFQNNGVVDDSQLPKDRFSAERLKGVDSTLKIQPAKLEDSAVYLCASSTGNTEAFFGQGTRLTVV.

The chain has TRBV19 and TRBJ1-2, with 8 bases identical to TRBD1. With 6 bases clipped from V and 5 bases from J, the junction kept 5 bases outside the gene matches. The CDR3 consists of 13 residues. Germline V gene data show CDR1 as LNHDA and CDR2 as SQIVND (reference sequence). The CDR3 here is CASSRDRSYGYTF. The CDR3 bases are TGTGCCAGTAGCCGGGACAGGAGTTATGGCTACACCTTC. Based on the CDR3 plus reference TRBV19 and TRBJ1-2, the full variable domain is DGGITQSPKYLFRKEGQNVTLSCEQNLNHDAMYWYRQDPGQGLRLIYYSQIVNDFQKGDIAEGYSVSREKKESFPLTVTSAQKNPTAFYLCASSRDRSYGYTFGSGTRLTVV.

This sequence joins TRBV29-1 and TRBJ2-3; D gene unclear. CDR3 length: 12 residues. V was shortened by 2 bases and J by 6 bases, with 9 bases between the two germline ends. Germline V gene sequence: CDR1 SQVTM, CDR2 ANQGSEA. CDR3 region: CSVETLEDTQYF. CDR3 bases: TGCAGCGTTGAAACCCTAGAGGATACGCAGTATTTT.

The rearrangement joins TRBV6-6 to TRBJ1-2; D uncertain. Germline V gives CDR1 MNHNY, CDR2 SVGAGI (reference sequence). The CDR3 contains 11 residues. Trimming shortened V by 5 bases and J by 2 bases, and 3 bases separated the two germline ends. CDR3: CASSQNYGYTF. CDR3 DNA sequence: TGTGCCAGCAGTCAAAACTATGGCTACACCTTC.

The chain joins TRBV7-2 to TRBJ2-1; TRBD1 matches at 7 bases. Trimming took 7 bases from V and 2 from J; bases not matched to a gene: 2. This CDR3 region has 13 residues. Germline CDR1 and CDR2: SGHTA and FQGNSA. The CDR3: CASTGGAYNEQFF. CDR3 bases: TGTGCCAGCACAGGGGGTGCCTACAATGAGCAGTTCTTC.

This chain joins TRBV27 and TRBJ2-7; TRBD2 matches at 8 bases. CDR1 MNHEY and CDR2 SMNVEV come from the germline V gene (reference sequence). This CDR3 has 14 residues. Losses at the gene ends were 3 bases for V and 3 bases for J; bases not matched to a gene: 4. This chain's CDR3 is CASSFAGGSYEQYF. CDR3 nucleotide sequence: TGTGCCAGCAGTTTTGCGGGGGGCAGCTACGAGCAGTACTTC.

V usage is TRBV6-1 and J usage is TRBJ1-1; TRBD1 might be the D (6 bases). Germline V gene data show CDR1 as MNHNS and CDR2 as SASEGT. The V gene lost 4 bases and the J gene lost 7 bases, with 13 bases spanning the gap. The CDR3 covers 13 residues. CDR3 nucleotides: TGTGCCAGCAGTGCGGGGGGCCGAAGTGAAGCTTTCTTT. Its translation: CASSAGGRSEAFF.

The chain joins TRBV29-1 to TRBJ1-1; weak D call: TRBD1 (5 bases). Germline V CDR1 and CDR2: SQVTM, ANQGSEA. V lost 3 bases and J 7 bases, leaving 12 bases between the germline ends. The CDR3 is made up of 12 amino acids. The CDR3 here is CSVESAGIEAFF. For the CDR3, the DNA is TGCAGCGTTGAGTCGGCAGGGATTGAAGCTTTCTTT.

Only one count was recorded for this clone. The identical CDR3 is also encoded by other nucleotide sequences in the sample. The V gene is TRBV7-2, the J gene TRBJ1-2; D not resolved. Deletions cut 5 bases from V and 1 base from J, with 5 bases between. Germline V gene sequence: CDR1 SGHTA, CDR2 FQGNSA. CDR3 length: 12 residues. The CDR3 is CASSADNYGYTF. Written as DNA, the CDR3 is TGTGCCAGCAGCGCAGATAACTATGGCTACACCTTC.

The J gene is TRBJ2-7, the V gene TRBV7-9; TRBD1 aligns across 9 bases. The CDR3 runs to 16 residues. The germline CDR1 and CDR2 sequences are SEHNR and FQNEAQ (reference sequence). With 1 base clipped from V and 5 bases from J, the junction kept 9 bases outside the gene matches. The CDR3 DNA reads TGTGCCAGCAGCTTAGGTCTCAGGGACAGGGACGACGAGCAGTACTTC. This translates into CASSLGLRDRDDEQYF.

This chain links TRBV5-1 with TRBJ2-7; perhaps TRBD2 as D (5 bases). Per the germline V gene, CDR1 is SGHRS and CDR2 is YFSETQ. The length of the CDR3 is 14 residues. V lost 5 bases, J lost 5 bases, and 17 bases lay in between. The CDR3 DNA sequence: TGCGCCAGCAGACCCAACGGGGTCCTCCACGAGCAGTACTTC. It encodes CASRPNGVLHEQYF.

Here the CDR3 DNA reads TGTGCCAGCTCACGCGATAATTCACCCCTCCACTTT. Protein: CASSRDNSPLHF. The V call is TRBV18, the J call TRBJ1-6; D gene uncertain. Germline V gives CDR1 KGHSH, CDR2 LQKENI. Trimming took 4 bases from V and 5 from J, leaving 3 bases between them. The CDR3 runs to 12 residues.

This sequence joins TRBV7-3 and TRBJ2-2; TRBD2 matches at 7 bases. The germline V gene encodes CDR1 SGHTA and CDR2 FQGTGA. With 5 bases clipped from V and 5 bases from J, the junction kept 11 bases outside the gene matches. The CDR3 totals 16 residues. The CDR3 DNA sequence: TGTGCCAGCAGCCCCTGGGGGGGTGAATCGACCGGGGAGCTGTTTTTT. Its protein is CASSPWGGESTGELFF.

The V call is TRBV4-3, the J call TRBJ1-2; 8 nucleotides align to TRBD1. The CDR3 is 14 residues long. Trimming took 0 bases from V and 4 from J; bases not matched to a gene: 1. Germline V gives CDR1 LGHNA, CDR2 YSLEER. The CDR3 is CASSQDTGGYGYTF. CDR3 coding DNA: TGCGCCAGCAGCCAAGATACAGGGGGCTATGGCTACACCTTC.

V and J are TRBV5-4 and TRBJ2-5, with 8 bases aligning to TRBD2. The germline gives CDR1 SGHNT, CDR2 YYREEE (reference sequence). The CDR3 is 14 amino acids. The V gene end was trimmed by 0 bases and the J gene end by 5 bases; junction bases not matched to a gene: 3. This CDR3 is CASSLVREGETQYF. CDR3 sequence (DNA): TGTGCCAGCAGCTTGGTCCGGGAGGGGGAGACCCAGTACTTC.

The J gene is TRBJ2-3, the V gene TRBV9, with 8 nucleotides matching TRBD2. Trimming took 0 bases from V and 2 from J; bases not matched to a gene: 11. The CDR3 is 18 residues long. Germline lookup yields CDR1 SGDLS and CDR2 YYNGEE. CDR3 in amino acids: CASSVAGKRGRFTDTQYF. CDR3 DNA sequence: TGTGCCAGCAGCGTAGCTGGGAAGCGGGGGCGCTTCACAGATACGCAGTATTTT.

J is TRBJ2-1 and V is TRBV7-9, with TRBD2 as a possible D gene (7 bases). The germline V gene encodes CDR1 SEHNR and CDR2 FQNEAQ (reference sequence). V lost 3 bases to trimming and J lost 12 bases, with 21 bases between them. The CDR3 length is 15 residues. The CDR3 DNA sequence: TGTGCCAGCAGCTTTATGGGCTGGGGGGGCGAGGGGCAGTTCTTC. Amino acids: CASSFMGWGGEGQFF.

The V call is TRBV19, the J call TRBJ1-2; D gene ambiguous. Germline lookup yields CDR1 LNHDA and CDR2 SQIVND (reference sequence). This CDR3 contains 15 residues. Trimming took 5 bases from V and 4 from J, leaving 17 bases between them. The CDR3, as DNA: TGTGCCAGTAGTCCCTCCCTAGCTCCGGGCTATGGCTACACCTTC. The encoded protein is CASSPSLAPGYGYTF. The variable domain in full, with the rest retrieved from reference TRBV19 and TRBJ1-2, is DGGITQSPKYLFRKEGQNVTLSCEQNLNHDAMYWYRQDPGQGLRLIYYSQIVNDFQKGDIAEGYSVSREKKESFPLTVTSAQKNPTAFYLCASSPSLAPGYGYTFGSGTRLTVV.

This chain joins TRBV5-5 and TRBJ1-1, with TRBD1 matching 7 bases. V shed 1 base and J 1 base; nucleotides not matched to a gene: 4. The germline CDR1 and CDR2 sequences are SGHKS and YYEKEE (reference sequence). CDR3 length: 15 residues. CDR3 amino acids: CASSLIAGGNTEAFF. The CDR3 DNA is TGTGCCAGCAGCTTGATAGCAGGGGGGAACACTGAAGCTTTCTTT.

The V and J genes are TRBV9 and TRBJ1-1, with 7 bases fitting TRBD1. V gave up 3 bases and J gave up 6 bases; unmatched junction bases: 8. The germline CDR1 and CDR2 sequences are SGDLS and YYNGEE. This CDR3 is 14 amino acids long. CDR3 protein: CASSARQGPAEAFF. The CDR3 bases are TGTGCCAGCAGCGCCAGACAGGGACCGGCTGAAGCTTTCTTT.

The rearrangement links TRBV4-3 to TRBJ2-7; D not resolved. V shed 0 bases and J shed 3 bases, with 12 bases lying between them. Looked up from germline, CDR1 is LGHNA and CDR2 is YSLEER. The CDR3 consists of 15 residues. The CDR3 protein is CASSQDLWLHYEQYF. In DNA, the CDR3 is TGCGCCAGCAGCCAAGATTTGTGGTTACACTACGAGCAGTACTTC.

The CDR3 reads CASSTSRDRTNYGYTF. The CDR3 DNA reads as TGTGCCAGTAGTACGTCCCGGGACAGGACTAACTATGGCTACACCTTC. The chain combines TRBV19 with TRBJ1-2, with 8 bases matching TRBD1. Germline CDR1 and CDR2: LNHDA and SQIVND (reference sequence). The CDR3 is made up of 16 amino acids. V shed 4 bases, J shed 0 bases, and the junction held 7 bases outside the gene matches.

The genes are TRBV6-5 and TRBJ1-5; 7 nucleotides align to TRBD1. The CDR3 has 15 residues. The V gene end was trimmed by 6 bases and the J gene end by 0 bases; junction bases not matched to a gene: 5. The germline CDR1 and CDR2 sequences are MNHEY and SVGAGI. The chain's CDR3 is CASSSTGNSNQPQHF. In DNA, the CDR3 is TGTGCCAGCAGCTCGACAGGGAATAGCAATCAGCCCCAGCATTTT.

The chain carries TRBV7-2 and TRBJ2-7; D is ambiguous. Germline lookup yields CDR1 SGHTA and CDR2 FQGNSA. Trimming pared 0 bases from V and 0 bases from J, leaving 3 bases between. This CDR3 contains 13 residues. The CDR3 reads CASSLALSYEQYF. CDR3 sequence (DNA): TGTGCCAGCAGCTTAGCCCTCTCCTACGAGCAGTACTTC.

The rearrangement uses TRBV11-3 and TRBJ2-2, with a tentative D call TRBD1 (6 bases). The ends were cut back, 6 bases at V and 4 bases at J, with 12 bases in the middle. The CDR3 has 14 amino acids. The V gene's germline CDR1 is SGHNT and CDR2 YENEEA. The CDR3 bases are TGTGCCAGCAGTGTTGCAGGGGTCACCGGGGAGCTGTTTTTT. Translating gives CASSVAGVTGELFF.

This chain links TRBV7-6 with TRBJ1-1, with TRBD1 matching 9 bases. CDR1 is SGHVS, CDR2 FNYEAQ, per germline. The CDR3 runs 14 residues. The V gene end was trimmed by 2 bases and the J gene end by 5 bases; junction bases not matched to a gene: 3. CDR3 in amino acids: CASSLPGQGTEAFF. CDR3 nucleotides: TGTGCCAGCAGCTTACCTGGACAGGGGACTGAAGCTTTCTTT.

The chain joins TRBV2 to TRBJ2-5; 7 bases map to TRBD1. This CDR3 is 14 amino acids long. Looked up from germline, CDR1 is SNHLY and CDR2 is FYNNEI. V was clipped by 4 bases and J by 4 bases; unmatched bases: 6. The CDR3 loop is CASSVQGDGETQYF. In DNA, the CDR3 is TGTGCCAGCAGTGTTCAGGGGGATGGAGAGACCCAGTACTTC. Full variable domain (missing parts from reference TRBV2 and TRBJ2-5): EPEVTQTPSHQVTQMGQEVILRCVPISNHLYFYWYRQILGQKVEFLVSFYNNEISEKSEIFDDQFSVERPDGSNFTLKIRSTKLEDSAMYFCASSVQGDGETQYFGPGTRLLVL.

The J gene is TRBJ1-4, the V gene TRBV9; no definite D call. The germline V gene encodes CDR1 SGDLS and CDR2 YYNGEE. V lost 4 bases and J 3 bases, leaving 10 bases between the germline ends. The CDR3 spans 14 residues. In nucleotides, the CDR3 is TGTGCCAGCAGCCTCCGGGATGCTAATGAAAAACTGTTTTTT. It yields the protein CASSLRDANEKLFF.